This TCR beta chain was observed in a study of fetal regulatory T cell absence and autoimmunity. The study, taken as a whole, reports: Pancreas TCRs were oligoclonally enriched versus cord blood, some clones over 80-fold. The oligoclonal enrichment was interpreted as supporting antigen-driven pancreatic autoimmunity before birth in IPEX syndrome.

This CDR3 region has 11 residues. Trimming left V 0 bases short and J 3 bases short, with 0 bases between. Germline values: CDR1 LGHNT, CDR2 FRNRAP. This clone has more than one count but fewer than ten. The antigen is not known. The assay was run at survey level. This table comes from immunoSEQ multiplex PCR, and its TCRdb copy is limited to in-frame clones, with some not included. The table includes 46,000 or so clones, approximately 80% detected once. The chain recombines TRBV12-5 with TRBJ2-7; no clear D gene. This TCR derives from a newborn boy with IPEX syndrome. Sequenced sample: cord blood. CDR3 sequence (DNA): TGTGCTAGTGGTTTGGTCTACGAGCAGTACTTC. It translates to CASGLVYEQYF.